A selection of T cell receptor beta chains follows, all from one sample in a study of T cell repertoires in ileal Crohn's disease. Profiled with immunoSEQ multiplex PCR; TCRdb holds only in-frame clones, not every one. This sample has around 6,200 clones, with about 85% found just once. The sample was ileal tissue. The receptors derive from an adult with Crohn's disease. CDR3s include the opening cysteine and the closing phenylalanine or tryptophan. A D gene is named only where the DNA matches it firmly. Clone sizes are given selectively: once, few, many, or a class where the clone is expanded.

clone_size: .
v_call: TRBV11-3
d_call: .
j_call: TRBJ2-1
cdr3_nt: TGTGCCAGCAGCTTAGATGCTAGGGAGCAGTTCTTC
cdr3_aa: CASSLDAREQFF

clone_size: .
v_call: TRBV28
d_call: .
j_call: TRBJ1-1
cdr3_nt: TGTGCCAGCAGTCTCCAGGGAGGGACTGAAGCTTTCTTT
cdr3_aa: CASSLQGGTEAFF

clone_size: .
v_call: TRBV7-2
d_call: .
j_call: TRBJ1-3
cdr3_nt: TGTGCCAGCAGCCCTAGCGGGTCAGGAAACACCATATATTTT
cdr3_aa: CASSPSGSGNTIYF

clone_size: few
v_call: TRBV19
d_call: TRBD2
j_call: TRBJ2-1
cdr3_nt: TGTGCCAGTAGTGTACTGGGCGGGAGTAACCATGAGCAGTTCTTC
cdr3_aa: CASSVLGGSNHEQFF

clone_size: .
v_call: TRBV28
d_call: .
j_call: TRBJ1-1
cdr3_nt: TGTGCCAGCAGTTTATTGGGGGGAATGAACACTGAAGCTTTCTTT
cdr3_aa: CASSLLGGMNTEAFF

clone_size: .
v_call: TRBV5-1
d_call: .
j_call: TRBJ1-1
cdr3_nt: TGCGCCAGCAGCGGGACCGGGACAAAGAACACTGAAGCTTTCTTT
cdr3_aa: CASSGTGTKNTEAFF

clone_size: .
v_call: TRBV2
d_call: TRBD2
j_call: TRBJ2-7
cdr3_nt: TGTGCCACCTCGGGAGGGCCATACGAGCAGTACTTC
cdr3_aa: CATSGGPYEQYF

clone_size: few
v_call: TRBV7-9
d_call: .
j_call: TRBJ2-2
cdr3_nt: TGTGCCAGCAGCCCCCGTCGGGAGAACACCGGGGAGCTGTTTTTT
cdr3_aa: CASSPRRENTGELFF

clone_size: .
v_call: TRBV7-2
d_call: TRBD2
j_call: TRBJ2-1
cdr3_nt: TGTGCCAGCATCCTACTAGCGGGGCCCTACAATGAGCAGTTCTTC
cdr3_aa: CASILLAGPYNEQFF

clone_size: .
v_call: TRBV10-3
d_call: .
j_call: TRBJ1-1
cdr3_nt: TGTGCCATCAGTGAGTCTCGGGGGATGGAGTGGGACACTGAAGCTTTCTTT
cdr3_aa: CAISESRGMEWDTEAFF

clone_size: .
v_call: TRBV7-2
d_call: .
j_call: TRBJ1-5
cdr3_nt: TGTGCCAGCAGCCGGGACATCGAACCCCAGCATTTT
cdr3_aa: CASSRDIEPQHF

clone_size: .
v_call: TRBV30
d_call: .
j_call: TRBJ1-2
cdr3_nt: TGTGCCTGGAATATGGGAGGGGATCAAGGCTACACCTTC
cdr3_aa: CAWNMGGDQGYTF

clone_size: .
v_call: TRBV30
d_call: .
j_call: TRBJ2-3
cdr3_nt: TGTGCCTGGAGGGGGGGACCCCCTTTGAGAACAGATACGCAGTATTTT
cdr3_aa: CAWRGGPPLRTDTQYF

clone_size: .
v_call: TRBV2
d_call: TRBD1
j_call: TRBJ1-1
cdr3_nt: TGTGCCAGCAGCCTGGGACAGAGGGCCACTGAAGCTTTCTTT
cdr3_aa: CASSLGQRATEAFF

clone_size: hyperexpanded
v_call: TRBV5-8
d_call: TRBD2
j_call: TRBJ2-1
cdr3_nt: TGTGCCAGCAGCCTTTGGCTAGCGGACGAGACCAGCGTTAGGAATGAGCAGTTCTTC
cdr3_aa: CASSLWLADETSVRNEQFF

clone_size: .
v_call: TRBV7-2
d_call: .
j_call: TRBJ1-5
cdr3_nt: TGTGCCAGCAGTACACAGGCGTGGGATCAGCCCCAGCATTTT
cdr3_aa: CASSTQAWDQPQHF

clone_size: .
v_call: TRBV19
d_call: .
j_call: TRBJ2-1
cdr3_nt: TGTGCCAGTAGTATTCAGGAGACAGCGAGTCCCAAGCAGTTCTTC
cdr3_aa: CASSIQETASPKQFF

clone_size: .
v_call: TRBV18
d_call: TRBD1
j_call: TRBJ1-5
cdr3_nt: TGTGCCAGCTCACAGATCGGACAGGGGAGCAATCAGCCCCAGCATTTT
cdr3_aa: CASSQIGQGSNQPQHF

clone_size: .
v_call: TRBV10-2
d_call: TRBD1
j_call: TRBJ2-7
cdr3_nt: TGCGCCAGCACCAGTCAGGGGGCGGCCGAGCAGTACTTC
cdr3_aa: CASTSQGAAEQYF

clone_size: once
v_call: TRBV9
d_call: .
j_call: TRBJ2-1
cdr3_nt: TGTGCCAGCAGCGGGAGTCTTTCCTACAATGAGCAGTTCTTC
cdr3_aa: CASSGSLSYNEQFF

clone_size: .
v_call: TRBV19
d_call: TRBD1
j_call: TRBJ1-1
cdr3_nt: TGTGCCAGTATAGTTCCGGCCGGGACAGGGGGTGACTACACTGAAGCTTTCTTT
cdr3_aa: CASIVPAGTGGDYTEAFF

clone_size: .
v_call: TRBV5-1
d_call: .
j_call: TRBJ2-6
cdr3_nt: TGCGCCAGCAGCTTCCCATCCTCTGGGGCCAACGTCCTGACTTTC
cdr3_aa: CASSFPSSGANVLTF

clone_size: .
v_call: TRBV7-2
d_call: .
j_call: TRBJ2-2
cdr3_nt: TGTGCCAGCAGCTTCAGCGGGTACCACACCGGGGAGCTGTTTTTT
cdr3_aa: CASSFSGYHTGELFF

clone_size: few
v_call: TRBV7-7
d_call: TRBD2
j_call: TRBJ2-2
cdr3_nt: TGTGCCAGCAGCTTCGGACTAGCGGGAGACCCGAGCACCGGGGAGCTGTTTTTT
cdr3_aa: CASSFGLAGDPSTGELFF

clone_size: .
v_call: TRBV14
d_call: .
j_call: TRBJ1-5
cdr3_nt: TGTGCCAGCAGCCTGACAGAACCTAGCAATCAGCCCCAGCATTTT
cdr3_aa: CASSLTEPSNQPQHF

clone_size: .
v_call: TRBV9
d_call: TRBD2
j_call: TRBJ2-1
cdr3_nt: TGTGCCAGCAGCGTAGGACTAGCGGGAGTCGATGAGCAGTTCTTC
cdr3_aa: CASSVGLAGVDEQFF

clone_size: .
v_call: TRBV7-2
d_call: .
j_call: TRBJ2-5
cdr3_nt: TGTGCCAGCAACCTGAGGCGGAGCCAAGAGACCCAGTACTTC
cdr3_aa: CASNLRRSQETQYF

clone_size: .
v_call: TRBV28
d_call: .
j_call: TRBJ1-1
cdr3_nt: TGTGCCAGCACTGGGCACACTGAAGCTTTCTTT
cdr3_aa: CASTGHTEAFF

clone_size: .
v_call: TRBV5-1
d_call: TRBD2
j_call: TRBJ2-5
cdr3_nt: TGCGCCAGCAGCTTACTAGCGGACAAAGAGACCCAGTACTTC
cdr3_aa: CASSLLADKETQYF

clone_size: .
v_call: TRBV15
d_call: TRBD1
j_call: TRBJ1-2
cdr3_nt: TGTGCCACCAGCAGAAATCGGGACAGCCCCTATGGCTACACCTTC
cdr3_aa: CATSRNRDSPYGYTF

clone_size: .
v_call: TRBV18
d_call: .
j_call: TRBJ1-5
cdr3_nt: TGTGCCAGCTCACCATTTACAGGGACGGAGAATCAGCCCCAGCATTTT
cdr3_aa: CASSPFTGTENQPQHF

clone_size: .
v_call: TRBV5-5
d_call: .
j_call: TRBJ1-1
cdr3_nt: TGTGCCAGCAGCTTGGTTCGGGGTGCGAACACTGAAGCTTTCTTT
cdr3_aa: CASSLVRGANTEAFF

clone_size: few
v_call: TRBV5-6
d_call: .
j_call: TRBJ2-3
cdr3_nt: TGTGCCAGCAGCTCCTTGAGTTCCGCAGATACGCAGTATTTT
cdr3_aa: CASSSLSSADTQYF

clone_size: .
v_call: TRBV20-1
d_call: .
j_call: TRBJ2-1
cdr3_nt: TGCAGTGCTAGAGATTTCCCGCGTCAGTTCTTC
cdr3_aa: CSARDFPRQFF

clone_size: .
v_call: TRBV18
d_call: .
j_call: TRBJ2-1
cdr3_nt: TGTGCCAGCTCACCGAGCGACTTAAGAAAGCAGTTCTTC
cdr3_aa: CASSPSDLRKQFF

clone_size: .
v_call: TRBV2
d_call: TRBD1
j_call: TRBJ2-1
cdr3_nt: TGTGCCAGCAGTAAGGACAGGCTCAATGAGCAGTTCTTC
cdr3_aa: CASSKDRLNEQFF

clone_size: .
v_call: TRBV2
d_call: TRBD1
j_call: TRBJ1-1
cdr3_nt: TGTGCCAGCGGCAGGGGGCCTAGGGCTGAAGCTTTCTTT
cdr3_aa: CASGRGPRAEAFF

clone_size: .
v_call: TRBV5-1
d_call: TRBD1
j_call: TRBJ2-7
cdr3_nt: TGCGCCAGCAGCACCCGACAGGGGGGGACCTACGAGCAGTACTTC
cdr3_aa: CASSTRQGGTYEQYF

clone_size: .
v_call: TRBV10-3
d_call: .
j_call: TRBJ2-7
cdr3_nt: TGTGCCATCAGTGAGTCCGGGGTCGGGGTTCGATACGAGCAGTACTTC
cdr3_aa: CAISESGVGVRYEQYF

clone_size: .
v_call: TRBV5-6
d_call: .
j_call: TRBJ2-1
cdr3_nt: TGTGCCAGCAGCTTGGTAACAGGGCTCTATGAGCAGTTCTTC
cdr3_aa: CASSLVTGLYEQFF

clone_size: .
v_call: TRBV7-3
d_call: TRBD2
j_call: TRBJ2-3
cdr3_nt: TGTGCCAGCAGCTTAAGGGGTAGCGGGGTTAACACAGATACGCAGTATTTT
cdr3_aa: CASSLRGSGVNTDTQYF

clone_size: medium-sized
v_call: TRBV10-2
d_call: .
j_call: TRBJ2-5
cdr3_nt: TGCGCCAGCAGTGAGATGGGCCTGGGTTACCCCCAGTACTTC
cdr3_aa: CASSEMGLGYPQYF

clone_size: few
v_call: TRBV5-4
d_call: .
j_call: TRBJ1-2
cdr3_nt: TGTGCCAGCAGCTCTGGCGTTGGGGCGGGCTACACCTTC
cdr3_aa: CASSSGVGAGYTF

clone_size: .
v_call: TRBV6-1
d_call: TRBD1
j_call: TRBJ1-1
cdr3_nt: TGTGCCAGCAGTGGAACCCGACAGGGTGAAGCTTTCTTT
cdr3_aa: CASSGTRQGEAFF

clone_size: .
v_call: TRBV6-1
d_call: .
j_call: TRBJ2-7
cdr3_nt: TGTGCCAGCAGTGAGAACTACGAGCAGTACTTC
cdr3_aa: CASSENYEQYF

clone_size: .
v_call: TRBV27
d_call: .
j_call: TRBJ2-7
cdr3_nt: TGTGCCAGCAGTTTTTTGGTAGACGAGCAGTACTTC
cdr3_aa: CASSFLVDEQYF

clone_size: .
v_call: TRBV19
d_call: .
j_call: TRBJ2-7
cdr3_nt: TGTGCCAGTAGTATGTTCGGGGGCGAGCAGTACTTC
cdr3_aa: CASSMFGGEQYF

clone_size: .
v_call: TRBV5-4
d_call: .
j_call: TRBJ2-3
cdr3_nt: TGTGCCAGCAGCACAGGGTTACAACGCACAGATACGCAGTATTTT
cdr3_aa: CASSTGLQRTDTQYF

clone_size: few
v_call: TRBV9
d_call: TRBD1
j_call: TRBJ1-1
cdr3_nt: TGTGCCAGCAGCCGGACAGGGACGGACGCTGAAGCTTTCTTT
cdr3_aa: CASSRTGTDAEAFF

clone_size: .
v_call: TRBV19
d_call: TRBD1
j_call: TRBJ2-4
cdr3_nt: TGTGCCAGTAGCCCCGGGACAGGGGCCTACATTCAGTACTTC
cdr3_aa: CASSPGTGAYIQYF

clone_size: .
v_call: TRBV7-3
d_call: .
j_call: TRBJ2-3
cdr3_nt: TGTGCCAGCAGCTTGAGGCGGGCCGGCACAGATACGCAGTATTTT
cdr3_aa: CASSLRRAGTDTQYF

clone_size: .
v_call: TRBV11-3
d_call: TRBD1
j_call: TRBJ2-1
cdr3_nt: TGTGCCAGCAGCTGGACAGGAGGCAATGAGCAGTTCTTC
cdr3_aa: CASSWTGGNEQFF

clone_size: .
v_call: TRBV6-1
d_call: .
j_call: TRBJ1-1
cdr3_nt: TGTGCCAGCAGGGAGGCAAGGCGATACACTGAAGCTTTCTTT
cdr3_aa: CASREARRYTEAFF

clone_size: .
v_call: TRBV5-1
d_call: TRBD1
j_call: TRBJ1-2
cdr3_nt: TGCGCCAGCAGCTTGGGGGGTCTGGGACAGGGGAATGGCTACACCTTC
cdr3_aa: CASSLGGLGQGNGYTF

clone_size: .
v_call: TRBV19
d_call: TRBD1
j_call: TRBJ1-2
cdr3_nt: TGTGCCAGTAGTCAGGGGGTCGTTGGCTACACCTTC
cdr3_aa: CASSQGVVGYTF

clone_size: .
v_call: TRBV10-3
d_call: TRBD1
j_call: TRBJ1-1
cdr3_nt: TGTGCCATCAGTGAAGGGACAGGGGGCGCGGGCACTGAAGCTTTCTTT
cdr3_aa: CAISEGTGGAGTEAFF

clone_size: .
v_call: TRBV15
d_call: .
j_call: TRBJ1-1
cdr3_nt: TGTGCCACCAGCAGAGGGGGGGCGGGGGTGAAGACTGAAGCTTTCTTT
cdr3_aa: CATSRGGAGVKTEAFF

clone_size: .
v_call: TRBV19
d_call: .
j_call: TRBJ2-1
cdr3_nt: TGTGCCGTGCAAACAGGGGGACTAAACAATGAGCAGTTCTTC
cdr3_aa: CAVQTGGLNNEQFF

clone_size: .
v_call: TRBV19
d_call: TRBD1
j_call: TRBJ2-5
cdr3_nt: TGTGCCAGTACCGGGACAGGGGAATACCAAGAGACCCAGTACTTC
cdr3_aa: CASTGTGEYQETQYF